The 6 T cell receptor beta chains presented below share a single source sample, sequenced in a study of T cells in Graves' hyperthyroidism and ophthalmopathy. RNA transcripts were the template for amplifying TCR beta CDR3 regions. Initially, a first-round RT-PCR of the TCR CDR3 employed the HTBI primer set. TCRdb re-analysed the multiplex PCR reads in MiXCR, keeping a single row per CDR3 protein. The repertoire consists of some 320,000 distinct CDR3 sequences, with roughly 15% occurring once and the leading ten covering almost 35%. Specimen: blood. These receptors originate from a woman in her forties with Graves' ophthalmopathy.

J is TRBJ1-5 and V is TRBV13; D uncertain. The CDR3 is 12 amino acids. V was cut by 10 bases and J by 2 bases, with 9 bases left in between. The germline V gene encodes CDR1 PRHDT and CDR2 FYEKMQ (reference sequence). The chain's CDR3 is CANTRGNQPQHF. The CDR3 region has the DNA TGTGCCAACACACGGGGCAATCAGCCCCAGCATTTT.

This clonotype was detected ten times or more. The chain has TRBV12-3 or TRBV12-4 and TRBJ2-1; 14 nucleotides line up with TRBD2. The J segment lost 3 bases and the V segment lost 5 bases, leaving 15 bases of the junction unmatched. The CDR3 is 20 residues long. This CDR3 reads CASSTETSGRAWELYNEQFF. The CDR3 coding sequence is TGTGCCAGCAGTACCGAGACTAGCGGGAGGGCCTGGGAGCTCTACAATGAGCAGTTCTTC.

At least ten counts were recorded for this clonotype. The gene calls are TRBV4-1 and TRBJ2-5, with a weak D call TRBD2 (5 bases). The CDR3 consists of 13 residues. Germline-derived CDR1 and CDR2 are MGHRA and YSYEKL. Trimming left V 3 bases short and J 5 bases short, with 10 bases between. The CDR3 loop reads CASSHGSGETQYF. The CDR3 DNA reads TGCGCCAGCAGCCATGGATCGGGGGAGACCCAGTACTTC.

This clonotype was counted at least ten times. The chain joins TRBV28 to TRBJ2-7, with a tentative D call TRBD1 (6 bases). V dropped 4 bases and J dropped 4 bases, with 11 bases sitting between them. Germline V gene sequence: CDR1 MDHEN, CDR2 SYDVKM. This CDR3 contains 13 residues. The CDR3: CASSWDIGYEQYF. For the CDR3, the DNA is TGTGCCAGCAGTTGGGACATTGGGTACGAGCAGTACTTC.

Comment on this clonotype: A much larger clone differs from this one at a single base, so this may be a read error. The CDR3 DNA reads as TGTGCCAGCGTCAAGTATGGGATCGGTGGGGTCAACGTCCTGACTTTC. This translates into CASVKYGIGGVNVLTF. V is TRBV2 and J is TRBJ2-6; D is unclear. The length of the CDR3 is 16 residues. Germline V gives CDR1 SNHLY, CDR2 FYNNEI.

The rearrangement uses TRBV2 and TRBJ2-4; the D gene is possibly TRBD1 (7 bases). The V end lost 10 bases, the J end lost 4 bases, and 32 bases lay between the germline ends. The CDR3 has 19 residues. Germline CDR1 reads SNHLY; CDR2 reads FYNNEI. CDR3 protein: CAIFTPTQGRKGGKNIQYF. In DNA, the CDR3 is TGTGCCATTTTTACCCCGACACAGGGGCGCAAAGGGGGGAAAAACATTCAGTACTTC.